This TCR beta chain was profiled in a study of monozygotic twins with inflammatory bowel disease (dated by TCRdb to about 2019). Describing the broader study: A total of some 30 monozygotic twin pairs were included in the full study, comprising nine German pairs (four IBD-concordant, five IBD-discordant) and 19 IBD-discordant Danish pairs. Within discordant pairs, disease-associated traits were sought mainly by comparing IBD patients with their genetically identical healthy co-twins. Each individual had, on average, about 151 000 unique TCRalpha sequences and 181 000 unique TCRbeta sequences available for analysis.

In the case of this clonotype: Its antigen remains undetermined.

Study-wide findings and limitations: Compared with healthy twins, IBD patients shared fewer clonotypes with other individuals, and the difference was most pronounced in patients with signs of disease activity. The analysis was unable to tell apart different T cell subtypes. Concordant and discordant twins showed no difference in repertoire similarity, possibly because of limited statistical power. IBD patients had lower TCRbeta repertoire diversity, measured by the inverse Simpson index, than their healthy co-twins. Because patients were on differing immunosuppressive treatments, the repertoires may have picked up extra background noise and inter-individual variability. No single strong signal or clonotype linked to IBD turned up in the results, so the idea that one exists was not supported.

Libraries were constructed by 5' RACE. Preparation of each TCR library used 3,000 to 3,500 ng of total RNA. For each sample, cDNA synthesis with SMARTScribe reverse transcriptase was split into eight separate reactions. During cDNA synthesis, template switching was used to introduce unique molecular identifiers that contained a 6-nucleotide sample barcode. TCRalpha and TCRbeta cDNA was amplified in two nested PCRs of around 15 and 9 cycles, and bead purification was carried out after each PCR. Before amplification, cDNA was treated with uracil DNA-glycosylase and purified using the QIAquick PCR purification kit. The second PCR added Illumina TruSeq-compatible adapters along with sample-specific barcodes. Library quality and concentration were checked on TapeStation and Qubit, and libraries were pooled at 5 ng each. The pooled libraries were sequenced with 2 x 100 bp reads and custom sequencing primers on an Illumina HiSeq2500 single-index Rapid Run. On the study's bioinformatics: UMI-based consensus assembly with MiGEC version 1.2.6 was used to correct PCR and sequencing errors. MiXCR version 2.1.1 was used to carry out V(D)J alignment, clonotype assembly and CDR3 extraction. To normalise gene usage, clonotype sharing and MAIT/NKT TCR abundance, the analysis used the top 1000, 10 000 and 20 000 clonotypes per sample. Diversity was computed as the inverse Simpson index with the vegan R package after downsampling to 27 000 UMIs. Paired Mann-Whitney U tests on discordant twin pairs were used, with Benjamini-Hochberg multiple-testing correction. Once TCRdb had reprocessed the reads, it stored one entry per CDR3 protein sequence and supplied no DNA. The V and J calls here are based on TCRdb, not the publication. The record for this sample contains roughly 300,000 distinct CDR3 sequences. The ten most abundant clones make up more than 4.5% of the sample.

From each donor, an approximately 2.5 ml peripheral blood sample was drawn into PAXgene tubes and stored at -80 degrees C. Without any T cell sorting, total RNA was extracted from whole blood using the PAXgene blood miRNA kit on an automated QIAcube. Deep TCRalpha and TCRbeta repertoire profiling with unique molecular barcoding was performed on peripheral blood of monozygotic twin pairs concordant or discordant for inflammatory bowel disease. Smoking habits were recorded for all twin pairs, with individuals classified as current, former or never smokers. The receptor comes from a human donor with ulcerative colitis or Crohn's disease, or a healthy co-twin of an affected twin (not recorded which). Sequenced material: blood.

The CDR3 loop reads CASSRKNTEAFF. The chain joins TRBV6-5 to TRBJ1-1. The germline V gene encodes CDR1 MNHEY and CDR2 SVGAGI. The CDR3 contains 12 residues, cysteine and phenylalanine counted. The DNA is not on file.